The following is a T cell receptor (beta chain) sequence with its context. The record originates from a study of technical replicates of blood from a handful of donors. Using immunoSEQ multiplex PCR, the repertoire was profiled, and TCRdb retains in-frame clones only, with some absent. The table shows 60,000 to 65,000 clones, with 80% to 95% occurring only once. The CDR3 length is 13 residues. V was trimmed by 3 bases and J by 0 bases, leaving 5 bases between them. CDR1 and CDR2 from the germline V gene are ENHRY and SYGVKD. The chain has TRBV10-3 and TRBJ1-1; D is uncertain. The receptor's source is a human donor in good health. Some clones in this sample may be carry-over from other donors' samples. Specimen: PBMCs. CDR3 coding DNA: TGTGCCATCAGTGAAACTATGAACACTGAAGCTTTCTTT. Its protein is CAISETMNTEAFF.